Sequencing of this TCR beta chain was carried out in a study of T cells in women clearing cervical HPV infection. TCRdb's table, derived via immunoSEQ multiplex PCR, lists solely in-frame clones and lacks some. Seen in this sample are some 25,000 clones; the ten most common clones hold around 7.2%. To note about this clone: The read terminates 3 residues ahead of where the CDR3 ends, so the germline J gene completes it.

CDR1 LNHDA and CDR2 SQIVND come from the germline V gene (reference sequence). Losses at the gene ends were 5 bases for V and 7 bases for J; bases not matched to a gene: 10. The CDR3 loop spans 16 amino acids. The chain has TRBV19 and TRBJ2-1, with TRBD2 matching over 11 bases. Sequencing was done on a sample of blood buffy coat. The clonotype comes from a woman aged 18-70 years with a cervical HPV16 infection that either progressed to CIN3+ or cleared (not recorded which). The CDR3 region is CASSPRSGRAPNEQFF. CDR3 bases read: TGTGCCAGTAGTCCTCGTAGCGGGAGGGCGCCAAATGAG.